This T cell receptor (beta chain) was obtained from a study of response to subunit inactivated influenza vaccine. Regarding the study as a whole: Only a handful of new T cells, the authors suggested, are recruited with each seasonal influenza vaccination.

TCRdb reprocessed the RT-PCR reads with MiXCR, giving one entry per CDR3 protein. The table includes about 540,000 distinct CDR3 sequences, under 25% detected once. For this clonotype: What it binds is unknown. One end of the junction is discordant with germline, which a read error may explain.

Germline V gene sequence: CDR1 LGHDT, CDR2 YNNKEL (reference sequence). CDR3 length equals 14 residues. The same data also contributed to another study, on T cells expressing NK-cell markers. In that study: Beta-chain TCR cDNA was generated via 5'RACE template switching with UMIs. Sorted T-cell subsets CD3+CD56+NKG2C+, CD3+CD56+NKG2C- and CD3+CD56-NKG2C+ were TCR beta-sequenced. Seven donors tested HCMV-seropositive and one tested seronegative among the eight sequenced.

The sequencing here drew on CD4+ T cells sorted from PBMCs, taken roughly 13 days after vaccination. The sequence was collected from a man between 45 and 60 years old who received an inactivated influenza vaccine. The gene calls are TRBV3-1 and TRBJ1-3; perhaps TRBD1 as D (6 bases). The CDR3 loop is CASGFRGLGNTIYF. CDR3 sequence (DNA): TGTGCCAGCGGGTTTCGGGGGCTTGGAAACACCATCTATTTT.